Listed below are T cell receptor beta chains from one sample, sequenced in a study of CD8+CD57+ T cells in acquired aplastic anemia. TCRdb processed the reads anew with MiXCR; each CDR3 protein has one entry. The sample records 150,000 to 180,000 distinct CDR3 sequences, less than 60% being singletons. The specimen was sorted CD4+, CD8+, or CD8+CD57+ T cells (not recorded which) from PBMCs. These receptors were obtained from a human donor with aplastic anemia. CDR3s include the opening cysteine and the closing phenylalanine or tryptophan. Each record gives: J gene, V gene, CDR3 protein.

>TRBJ1-2|TRBV12-3/TRBV12-4
CASRRSEFYGYTF
>TRBJ2-5|TRBV20-1
CSASSSTGGGETQYF
>TRBJ2-7|TRBV7-2
CASSFRGANSYEQYF
>TRBJ1-1|TRBV29-1
CSVDRTRNTEAFF
>TRBJ2-7|TRBV6-1
CASWAGGGYEQYF
>TRBJ2-7|TRBV25-1
CASSGLTWSGDEQYF
>TRBJ2-5|TRBV29-1
CSVERLRETQYF
>TRBJ2-3|TRBV11-1
CASSGPSYTVGTQYF
>TRBJ2-2|TRBV2
CASSGQGPNTGELFF
>TRBJ1-1|TRBV7-2
CASSLEGLAFF
>TRBJ1-4|TRBV15
CATSRDRANEKLFF
>TRBJ1-1|TRBV14
CASSQIGRNTEAFF
>TRBJ2-7|TRBV10-3
CAISSQGKVNEQYF
>TRBJ2-7|TRBV6-1
CASKVRTGSSYEQYF
>TRBJ2-3|TRBV20-1
CSAKHNRATDTQYF
>TRBJ2-3|TRBV19
CASSGGWDTDTQYF
>TRBJ1-4|TRBV7-9
CASSLVQGAGETLFF
>TRBJ2-7|TRBV6-1
CASSDFSGAGYEQYF
>TRBJ2-7|TRBV6-5
CASSYRTSGGYEQYF
>TRBJ2-1|TRBV24-1
CATSDGGQDSYNEQFF
>TRBJ2-3|TRBV29-1
CSVVLAGADTQYF
>TRBJ1-2|TRBV14
CASSHFGFGQGYGYTF
>TRBJ1-6|TRBV19
CASSPQGAASPLHF
>TRBJ1-2|TRBV5-1
CASSPSGQGSYGYTF